The 30 T cell receptor beta chains below all came from one sample that was sequenced in a study of blood T cells in healthy people across ages. Together with a sample-barcoded 5' primer, a J-beta primer mix was included in a second PCR lasting roughly 7 to 11 cycles. TCRdb reanalysed the 5' RACE reads using MiXCR and keeps one entry per CDR3 protein. This sample has hundreds of thousands of distinct CDR3 sequences; 56% occur once, and the top ten carry about a quarter. Sequencing used blood. These receptors came from a man in his forties in good health.

This clonotype came up a few times. This chain connects TRBV12-3 or TRBV12-4 to TRBJ2-7; 9 nucleotides line up with TRBD2. Trimming at V came to 5 bases and at J to 2 bases, leaving 4 bases not matched to a gene. The CDR3 contains 14 residues. As DNA, the CDR3 is TGTGCCAGCAGTAGTAGCGGGAGTGCCTACGAGCAGTACTTC. Residues: CASSSSGSAYEQYF.

The chain has TRBV12-3 or TRBV12-4 and TRBJ2-2, with 8 bases that match TRBD1. V lost 3 bases and J lost 7; bases outside the gene matches: 7. The CDR3 runs 15 residues. CDR3 nucleotides: TGTGCCAGCAGTTTTCAGGGGGCCGTTGGCGGGGAGCTGTTTTTT. This gives the protein CASSFQGAVGGELFF.

The rearrangement joins TRBV12-3 or TRBV12-4 to TRBJ2-7; a possible D gene is TRBD1 (6 bases). The CDR3 loop spans 14 amino acids. V was cut by 5 bases and J by 3 bases, with 14 bases left in between. This CDR3 reads CASSADRSNYEQYF. The CDR3 bases are TGTGCCAGCAGTGCCGACAGGTCGAACTACGAGCAGTACTTC.

This clonotype appeared many times. The chain links TRBV4-2 to TRBJ2-1, with TRBD2 matching over 8 bases. V shed 0 bases, J shed 0 bases, and the junction held 1 base outside the gene matches. The CDR3 sequence is 16 residues long. Germline CDR1 is LGHNA and CDR2 is YNFKEQ. CDR3 region: CASSQDTSGSYNEQFF. The CDR3 coding sequence is TGTGCCAGCAGCCAAGATACTAGCGGCTCCTACAATGAGCAGTTCTTC.

The chain recombines TRBV11-2 with TRBJ2-1, with 12 nucleotides matching TRBD2. V lost 5 bases and J lost 12; bases outside the gene matches: 8. This CDR3 region has 14 residues. Germline V gene lookup returns CDR1 SGHAT and CDR2 FQNNGV. The CDR3 sequence: CASSPRGLAGLQFF. In DNA, the CDR3 is TGTGCCAGCAGCCCCCGAGGACTAGCGGGACTGCAGTTCTTC.

Worth noting for this clonotype: One end of the junction fails to match germline, which may point to a read error. The V gene is TRBV7-2, the J gene TRBJ2-3, with D hard to call. The germline V gene encodes CDR1 SGHTA and CDR2 FQGNSA. The CDR3 sequence is 14 residues long. The CDR3 nucleotides read TGTGCCAGCAGCCCACAACACAGCACAGATACGCGGTATTTT. This translates into CASSPQHSTDTRYF.

The chain couples TRBV28 to TRBJ2-5; D call uncertain. Germline assignment: CDR1 MDHEN and CDR2 SYDVKM. The CDR3 runs 18 residues. Trimming removed 6 bases at V and 3 bases at J, with 26 bases between. The CDR3 loop reads CASSSNLGSTVGEETQYF. The CDR3 nucleotides read TGTGCCAGCAGCTCAAACCTGGGGTCTACCGTAGGCGAAGAGACCCAGTACTTC.

Ten or more counts support this clonotype. The CDR3 here is CASSPSDSTPGETQYF. For the CDR3, the DNA is TGTGCCAGCAGTCCTTCGGACAGCACCCCAGGGGAGACCCAGTACTTC. The chain employs TRBV27 and TRBJ2-5; TRBD1 might be the D (6 bases). This CDR3 contains 16 residues. CDR1 is MNHEY and CDR2 is SMNVEV in the germline V gene (reference sequence). Trimming shortened V by 5 bases and J by 5 bases, and 21 bases separated the two germline ends.

The chain uses TRBV21-1 and TRBJ2-1; the D call in the table, TRBD1, was not verified against the DNA. TRBV21-1 is tagged as a pseudogene. The CDR3 is 18 residues long. The DNA of the CDR3 is TGTGCCAGCAGCAAAGATGGGTGGGATACGGAACTCGGGACAGAGCAGTTCTTC. Its protein product is CASSKDGWDTELGTEQFF.

This clonotype was seen only a few times. The rearrangement links TRBV7-3 to TRBJ2-5, with 8 bases matching TRBD2. V trimming: 5 bases; J trimming: 0 bases; junction bases outside the gene matches: 5. The CDR3 is made up of 15 amino acids. Germline assignment: CDR1 SGHTA and CDR2 FQGTGA. The CDR3 sequence is CASSLSGGYQETQYF. The DNA for the CDR3 is TGTGCCAGCAGCCTCAGCGGGGGCTACCAAGAGACCCAGTACTTC.

This clonotype was counted between two and nine times. The chain links TRBV7-6 to TRBJ2-7; D is tentatively TRBD1 or TRBD2 (7 bases each). Trimming removed 5 bases from V and 2 bases from J, with 19 bases in between. Germline CDR1 reads SGHVS; CDR2 reads FNYEAQ. This CDR3 has 16 amino acids. The CDR3 spells CASSLQGGASTYEQYF. DNA of the CDR3: TGTGCCAGCAGCCTTCAGGGGGGGGCCTCTACCTACGAGCAGTACTTC.

This clonotype was counted a few times. The chain uses TRBV7-6 and TRBJ2-5, with TRBD1 matching over 10 bases. This CDR3 has 17 amino acids. Per the germline V gene, CDR1 is SGHVS and CDR2 is FNYEAQ. With 1 base clipped from V and 1 base from J, the junction kept 6 bases outside the gene matches. CDR3 protein: CASSLDAWDRGQETQYF. CDR3 DNA sequence: TGTGCCAGCAGCTTAGATGCGTGGGACAGGGGCCAAGAGACCCAGTACTTC.

The rearrangement uses TRBV5-1 and TRBJ2-5; 8 bases are a match to TRBD2. The CDR3 is 15 residues long. Germline V CDR1 and CDR2: SGHRS, YFSETQ. Trimming cost V 5 bases and J 11 bases; bases outside gene matches: 17. CDR3 amino acids: CASRFTSGAFYGQYF. CDR3 DNA sequence: TGCGCCAGCAGATTCACTAGCGGAGCCTTCTACGGGCAGTACTTC.

In nucleotides, the CDR3 is TGCAGTGCTAGCGGATTGGGGGGCGGGGTGGAGACCCAGTACTTC. This gives the protein CSASGLGGGVETQYF. The chain links TRBV20-1 to TRBJ2-5; D is tentatively TRBD1 or TRBD2 (6 bases each). Between the trimmed V and J ends, which lost 3 bases and 5 bases, there was a span of 19 bases. From germline, CDR1 is DFQATT and CDR2 SNEGSKA (reference sequence). The CDR3 is 15 amino acids.

The chain joins TRBV29-1 to TRBJ2-1; TRBD2 aligns across 11 bases. Trimming removed 3 bases from V and 9 bases from J; junction bases left unmatched: 7. The germline CDR1 and CDR2 sequences are SQVTM and ANQGSEA. This CDR3 has 14 amino acids. The CDR3 sequence is CSVDSLAGGGEQFF. The CDR3 nucleotides read TGCAGCGTTGATAGTCTAGCGGGGGGAGGTGAGCAGTTCTTC.

This rearrangement joins TRBV7-2 to TRBJ1-2; unclear D gene. The CDR3 spans 13 residues. With 5 bases removed from V and 4 bases from J, the gap between germline ends came to 11 bases. Germline V CDR1 and CDR2: SGHTA, FQGNSA. The CDR3 DNA reads TGTGCCAGCAGCCCACGGGTTACCTATGGCTACACCTTC. Amino acid sequence: CASSPRVTYGYTF.

In this sample, this clonotype turned up once. This chain uses TRBV28 with TRBJ2-3, with TRBD1 identical over 8 bases. CDR3 length: 16 residues. J gave up 0 bases and V 2 bases, and 4 bases lay outside the gene matches. Germline CDR1 is MDHEN and CDR2 is SYDVKM. The CDR3 protein is CASSLQGASSTDTQYF. CDR3 in DNA: TGTGCCAGCAGTTTACAGGGGGCTTCTAGCACAGATACGCAGTATTTT. Together with reference TRBV28 and TRBJ2-3, the CDR3 gives the full variable domain: DVKVTQSSRYLVKRTGEKVFLECVQDMDHENMFWYRQDPGLGLRLIYFSYDVKMKEKGDIPEGYSVSREKKERFSLILESASTNQTSMYLCASSLQGASSTDTQYFGPGTRLTVL.

The chain recombines TRBV7-9 with TRBJ2-7; maybe TRBD2 (5 bases). CDR1 is SEHNR, CDR2 FQNEAQ, per germline (reference sequence). Trimming pared 0 bases from V and 2 bases from J, leaving 14 bases between. The CDR3 loop spans 16 amino acids. The CDR3 DNA reads as TGTGCCAGCAGCTTAGCAGTTGGTGCCGGGGCCTACGAGCAGTACTTC. Translation gives CASSLAVGAGAYEQYF.

The chain couples TRBV6-4 to TRBJ1-5, with D unclear. The V gene lost 3 bases and the J gene lost 7 bases, with 16 bases spanning the gap. Germline V gene data show CDR1 as MRHNA and CDR2 as SNTAGT. The CDR3 spans 15 residues. This chain's CDR3 is CASSERRGNRQPQHF. In DNA form, the CDR3 reads TGTGCCAGCAGTGAAAGGCGCGGGAATCGGCAGCCCCAGCATTTT.

CDR3 coding DNA: TGCGCCAGCAGCCAAGATCGGCTAGCGGATTTCTACGAGCAGTACTTC. The encoded protein is CASSQDRLADFYEQYF. The chain recombines TRBV4-3 with TRBJ2-7, with 7 positions matching TRBD2. The J segment lost 3 bases and the V segment lost 0 bases, leaving 8 bases of the junction unmatched. From germline, CDR1 is LGHNA and CDR2 YSLEER. The CDR3 is made up of 16 amino acids.

The rearrangement joins TRBV7-9 to TRBJ1-2; maybe TRBD1 (6 bases). V shed 8 bases and J shed 2 bases, with 15 bases lying between them. CDR1 SEHNR and CDR2 FQNEAQ come from the germline V gene (reference sequence). The CDR3 loop spans 14 amino acids. This CDR3 is CASQSDRQNYGYTF. CDR3 DNA: TGTGCCAGCCAGAGCGACAGGCAGAACTATGGCTACACCTTC.

The rearrangement joins TRBV2 to TRBJ2-7, with D maybe TRBD1 (6 bases). The CDR3 sequence is 14 residues long. The germline V and J ends were trimmed by 3 bases and 7 bases, with 16 bases remaining between them. From germline, CDR1 is SNHLY and CDR2 FYNNEI. CDR3 sequence (DNA): TGTGCCAGCAGTGACAGGGGAATTCTAAATGAGCAGTACTTC. This gives the protein CASSDRGILNEQYF.

This clonotype occurred a few times. The chain links TRBV7-2 to TRBJ2-2; 9 bases align to TRBD2. Germline CDR1 is SGHTA and CDR2 is FQGNSA. The CDR3 loop spans 16 amino acids. Germline trimming cut 1 base from V and 8 bases from J; bases unmatched to any gene: 8. The CDR3 sequence is CASSLEGLALPGELFF. The CDR3 region has the DNA TGTGCCAGCAGCTTAGAGGGACTAGCACTACCGGGGGAGCTGTTTTTT.

The chain couples TRBV4-3 to TRBJ2-7, with D perhaps TRBD1 or TRBD2 (5 bases each). Trimming stripped 0 bases from V and 1 base from J, with 19 bases between. This CDR3 contains 18 residues. Germline V gene lookup returns CDR1 LGHNA and CDR2 YSLEER. CDR3 residues: CASSQDLLRQRTSYEQYF. The CDR3 DNA sequence: TGCGCCAGCAGCCAAGATTTGCTCCGACAGAGGACTTCCTACGAGCAGTACTTC.

The chain links TRBV7-2 to TRBJ2-7, with TRBD2 matching 8 bases. Germline CDR1 SGHTA, CDR2 FQGNSA. CDR3 length: 17 residues. V trimming: 1 base; J trimming: 0 bases; junction bases outside the gene matches: 8. The CDR3 reads CASSLGVGGRTSYEQYF. DNA for the CDR3: TGTGCCAGCAGCTTAGGTGTCGGCGGGAGGACCTCCTACGAGCAGTACTTC.

This clonotype was recorded a few times. The chain couples TRBV24-1 to TRBJ2-3; no reliable D call. Germline V gene data show CDR1 as KGHDR and CDR2 as SFDVKD. CDR3 length: 12 amino acids. With 1 base removed from V and 6 bases from J, the gap between germline ends came to 4 bases. The CDR3, as DNA: TGTGCCACCAGTGATTTAGGGGATACGCAGTATTTT. The encoded protein is CATSDLGDTQYF.

The chain employs TRBV5-1 and TRBJ2-4, with TRBD2 matching over 11 bases. The DNA end lines up better with TRBJ2-7; the J call may be wrong. The CDR3 has 16 amino acids. Germline values: CDR1 SGHRS, CDR2 YFSETQ. The CDR3: CASSFSGRALNYEQYF. CDR3 sequence (DNA): TGCGCCAGCAGCTTTAGCGGGAGGGCCCTCAACTACGAGCAGTACTTC.

The chain carries TRBV5-6 and TRBJ2-1, with TRBD1 as a possible D gene (5 bases). CDR1 and CDR2 (germline): SGHDT, YYEEEE. Trimming took off 3 bases at V and 4 bases at J, with 8 bases between the two ends. This CDR3 region has 13 residues. The CDR3 protein is CASSSAGYNEQFF. The CDR3 DNA reads as TGTGCCAGCAGCTCCGCAGGGTACAATGAGCAGTTCTTC.

This clonotype has a count of ten or more. The CDR3 nucleotides read TGTGCCAGCAGCCCGCCGGGCAACAGGTTGATGGGCTACACCTTC. Its translation is CASSPPGNRLMGYTF. The rearrangement links TRBV11-2 to TRBJ1-2, with TRBD1 as a possible D gene (5 bases). This CDR3 comprises 15 residues. The ends were cut back, 5 bases at V and 8 bases at J, with 21 bases in the middle. Looked up from germline, CDR1 is SGHAT and CDR2 is FQNNGV.

V usage is TRBV27 and J usage is TRBJ2-1; 7 bases align to TRBD2. Trimming removed 7 bases from V and 5 bases from J; junction bases left unmatched: 23. CDR1 MNHEY and CDR2 SMNVEV come from the germline V gene (reference sequence). The CDR3 is 19 residues long. The CDR3 reads CASIRKLPRLTSGDNEQFF. The CDR3 bases are TGTGCCAGCATCCGCAAGCTCCCGCGATTAACGAGCGGGGACAATGAGCAGTTCTTC.